The rows below give T cell receptor beta chains drawn from one sample of a study of blood T cell repertoires in COVID-19. Method: immunoSEQ multiplex PCR; TCRdb's copy keeps in-frame clones and lacks some. Of some 140,000 clones listed, around 85% are singletons. Sequencing used peripheral blood. The receptors originated from a human donor in a cohort sampled during active COVID-19. CDR3s include the opening cysteine and the closing phenylalanine or tryptophan. Each record gives: clone size, D gene, J gene, V gene, CDR3 protein, CDR3 DNA. D genes are given only for firm matches. Some rows have no size entry. The others give once, few or many, or a class for an expanded clone.

. . TRBJ2-5 TRBV19 CASSIGRSRTQYF TGTGCCAGTAGTATAGGACGGAGTAGGACCCAGTACTTC
. TRBD2 TRBJ2-1 TRBV7-9 CASSSGGDNEQFF TGTGCCAGCAGCTCCGGGGGGGACAATGAGCAGTTCTTC
. . TRBJ1-1 TRBV7-2 CASSRDWGTEAFF TGTGCCAGCAGCCGGGACTGGGGCACTGAAGCTTTCTTT
. TRBD2 TRBJ2-1 TRBV11-2 CASSVTSGSWNEQFF TGTGCCAGCAGCGTAACTAGCGGGAGTTGGAATGAGCAGTTCTTC
. TRBD1 TRBJ2-1 TRBV30 CAWRSPGQGLGEQFF TGTGCCTGGAGAAGTCCGGGACAGGGACTTGGTGAGCAGTTCTTC
few TRBD2 TRBJ2-1 TRBV7-7 CASSPGLAGKEQFF TGTGCCAGCAGCCCCGGGCTAGCGGGTAAAGAGCAGTTCTTC
medium-sized . TRBJ1-1 TRBV2 CASSPSTGRMNTEAFF TGTGCCAGCAGCCCGTCCACAGGGCGAATGAACACTGAAGCTTTCTTT
. TRBD2 TRBJ2-2 TRBV7-9 CASSSLAGQVTGELFF TGTGCCAGCAGCTCCCTAGCGGGGCAAGTCACCGGGGAGCTGTTTTTT
. TRBD1 TRBJ1-2 TRBV4-3 CASSQAPSGTGPNYGYTF TGCGCCAGCAGCCAAGCACCTTCAGGGACAGGACCTAACTATGGCTACACCTTC
. . TRBJ2-6 TRBV5-1 CASSLLTATAGANVLTF TGCGCCAGCAGCTTGTTGACAGCGACGGCTGGGGCCAACGTCCTGACTTTC
. TRBD1 TRBJ2-7 TRBV3-1/TRBV3-2 CASSQGTGKTYEQYF TGTGCCAGCAGCCAAGGGACAGGCAAAACCTACGAGCAGTACTTC